The TCR beta chain under discussion was sequenced for a study of molecular identifiers for immune sequencing clone quantification. The CDR3 spans 14 residues. Trimming removed 3 bases at V and 5 bases at J, with 11 bases between. The V gene's germline CDR1 is SNHLY and CDR2 FYNNEI. TCRdb re-called the PCR reads with MiXCR, one entry per CDR3 protein. The data hold about 320,000 distinct CDR3 sequences, with over 20% observed a single time. The V gene is TRBV2, the J gene TRBJ1-5, with a possible D match to TRBD1 (5 bases). The receptor was derived from a human donor in good health. Some libraries in this study had Jurkat cell RNA spiked in. Source material: naive CD8+ T cells from blood, with Jurkat cell RNA spiked in. The subset denotes: FACS-sorted CD8+CD4-CCR7+CD45RA+ naive T cells. CDR3 loop: CASSDGAGHQPQHF. The CDR3 DNA reads as TGTGCCAGCAGTGATGGGGCAGGCCATCAGCCCCAGCATTTT. The full variable domain, with the rest looked up from reference TRBV2 and TRBJ1-5, is EPEVTQTPSHQVTQMGQEVILRCVPISNHLYFYWYRQILGQKVEFLVSFYNNEISEKSEIFDDQFSVERPDGSNFTLKIRSTKLEDSAMYFCASSDGAGHQPQHFGDGTRLSIL.